Presented here are 30 T cell receptor beta chains from one specimen sequenced in a study of T cells after yellow fever vaccination (dated by TCRdb to between 2019 and 2020). Library method: 5' RACE. The instrument given in TCRdb is Illumina HiSeq 2500. The raw public data were reprocessed by TCRdb itself: fastp quality trimming at Q25, MiXCR clonotype calling, in-frame beta chains only. All rows with the same CDR3 protein become a single entry with the most common DNA and genes. The sample profile shows 620,000 or so distinct CDR3 sequences; around a sixth of them were found once. The ten most abundant clones make up around 15% of the sample. This specimen's treatment or condition label, interpreted: live attenuated yellow fever vaccine strain. The specimen was PBMCs, collected roughly 5 days after the first yellow fever vaccination. These TCRs come from a young man who received the YFV17D yellow fever vaccine.

This CDR3 reads CASSGTINYGYTF. Here the CDR3 DNA reads TGTGCCAGCAGCGGTACAATAAACTATGGCTACACCTTC. The chain links TRBV9 to TRBJ1-2; D is ambiguous. The germline CDR1 and CDR2 sequences are SGDLS and YYNGEE. V shed 3 bases and J shed 2 bases, with 8 bases lying between them. The CDR3 is 13 amino acids.

Notes on this clonotype: Mismatch with germline at one junction end may stem from a read error. The chain combines TRBV13 with TRBJ2-3; a possible D gene is TRBD1 (6 bases). Germline CDR1 is PRHDT and CDR2 is FYEKMQ (reference sequence). This CDR3 region has 16 residues. The CDR3 nucleotides read TGTACCAGCAGCTTAATGGGGGCGCGGGGCACAGATACGCAGTATTTT. Its protein product is CTSSLMGARGTDTQYF.

V and J are TRBV7-3 and TRBJ2-2; D is ambiguous. The CDR3 sequence is 14 residues long. The germline V gene has CDR1 SGHTA and CDR2 FQGTGA. Trimming stripped 10 bases from V and 0 bases from J, with 12 bases between. CDR3 region: CATTKDTNTGELFF. In nucleotides, the CDR3 is TGTGCCACAACGAAGGATACGAACACCGGGGAGCTGTTTTTT.

The chain links TRBV5-1 to TRBJ2-7; TRBD1 matches 9 bases. The CDR3 is made up of 16 amino acids. Per germline, CDR1 SGHRS and CDR2 YFSETQ. J gave up 2 bases and V 2 bases, and 8 bases lay outside the gene matches. For the CDR3, the DNA is TGCGCCAGCAGCTTTGGCCCGGACAGGGGTCCCTACGAGCAGTACTTC. It yields the protein CASSFGPDRGPYEQYF.

This clonotype was counted at least ten times. V usage is TRBV10-3 and J usage is TRBJ1-3; maybe TRBD1 (5 bases). The CDR3 has 15 amino acids. In germline, CDR1 is ENHRY, CDR2 SYGVKD. V lost 4 bases and J lost 0, with 10 bases in between. In DNA, the CDR3 is TGTGCCATCAGTGGACAGCCTAGCTCTGGAAACACCATATATTTT. As protein: CAISGQPSSGNTIYF.

V and J are TRBV4-1 and TRBJ1-4; D is possibly TRBD1 (6 bases). The germline gives CDR1 MGHRA, CDR2 YSYEKL. Between the trimmed V and J ends, which lost 5 bases and 4 bases, there was a span of 11 bases. The CDR3 is 14 residues long. This chain's CDR3 is CASSGGPLNEKLFF. For the CDR3, the DNA is TGCGCCAGCAGCGGGGGGCCTCTTAATGAAAAACTGTTTTTT.

In this sample, this clonotype turned up many times. Here the CDR3 DNA reads TGTGCCAGCAGCCCTTCTTGGGGAAGCTACGAGCAGTACTTC. Residues: CASSPSWGSYEQYF. This chain connects TRBV3-1 to TRBJ2-7; D uncertain. There are 14 residues in the CDR3. Trimming pared 4 bases from V and 3 bases from J, leaving 13 bases between. Looked up from germline, CDR1 is LGHDT and CDR2 is YNNKEL (reference sequence).

The chain links TRBV6-1 to TRBJ2-5; 10 bases agree with TRBD2. The ends lost 6 bases at V and 5 bases at J; junction bases unmatched: 6. Per germline, CDR1 MNHNS and CDR2 SASEGT. The CDR3 has 14 residues. The CDR3 reads CASRSGGALETQYF. The CDR3 region has the DNA TGTGCCAGCAGGAGCGGGGGGGCCTTGGAGACCCAGTACTTC.

The chain combines TRBV5-1 with TRBJ2-7; 7 nucleotides line up with TRBD2. Germline values: CDR1 SGHRS, CDR2 YFSETQ. The CDR3 totals 15 residues. V shed 0 bases and J 4 bases; nucleotides not matched to a gene: 7. The DNA for the CDR3 is TGCGCCAGCAGCTTGGATTTTCAGGGACTATACGAGCAGTACTTC. Its translation is CASSLDFQGLYEQYF. Full variable domain (outside the CDR3, taken from reference TRBV5-1 and TRBJ2-7): KAGVTQTPRYLIKTRGQQVTLSCSPISGHRSVSWYQQTPGQGLQFLFEYFSETQRNKGNFPGRFSGRQFSNSRSEMNVSTLELGDSALYLCASSLDFQGLYEQYFGPGTRLTVT.

This clonotype was detected a few times. The chain uses TRBV5-6 and TRBJ2-5; D may be TRBD1 (5 bases). Germline CDR1 reads SGHDT; CDR2 reads YYEEEE. The CDR3 contains 14 residues. V was cut by 3 bases and J by 0 bases, with 9 bases left in between. CDR3: CASSWTTDQETQYF. In DNA form, the CDR3 reads TGTGCCAGCAGCTGGACGACAGACCAAGAGACCCAGTACTTC.

A few counts support this clonotype. The chain couples TRBV12-3 or TRBV12-4 to TRBJ2-7, with D hard to call. V was shortened by 2 bases and J by 4 bases, with 18 bases between the two germline ends. The CDR3 is made up of 16 amino acids. This CDR3 is CASSLSYASEWYEQYF. The CDR3 coding sequence is TGTGCCAGCAGTTTATCCTACGCGTCGGAGTGGTACGAGCAGTACTTC.

V is TRBV11-3 and J is TRBJ2-7; 14 bases align to TRBD2. The J segment lost 0 bases and the V segment lost 7 bases, leaving 5 bases of the junction unmatched. Germline assignment: CDR1 SGHNT and CDR2 YENEEA. The length of the CDR3 is 16 residues. CDR3 sequence (DNA): TGTGCCAGCACACGGACTAGCGGGGGGTGCTCCTACGAGCAGTACGTC. Translating it yields CASTRTSGGCSYEQYV.

The chain recombines TRBV5-4 with TRBJ2-4; the match to TRBD1 covers 12 bases. Germline CDR1 is SGHNT and CDR2 is YYREEE (reference sequence). J gave up 1 base and V 4 bases, and 6 bases lay outside the gene matches. This CDR3 comprises 17 residues. The CDR3 sequence: CASSAGQGAWAKNIQYF. For the CDR3, the DNA is TGTGCCAGCAGCGCGGGACAGGGGGCTTGGGCCAAAAACATTCAGTACTTC.

This clonotype was seen a handful of times. V gene TRBV29-1 combines with J gene TRBJ2-5, with D perhaps TRBD1 (8 bases). This CDR3 spans 15 amino acids. CDR1 is SQVTM, CDR2 ANQGSEA, per germline. V dropped 2 bases and J dropped 5 bases, with 18 bases sitting between them. For the CDR3, the DNA is TGCAGCGTTGAATTAACAGGGGGGGTCTTGGAGACCCAGTACTTC. Protein product: CSVELTGGVLETQYF.

The table lists this clonotype with a few counts. This chain connects TRBV4-3 to TRBJ1-4; 7 bases line up with TRBD1. Losses at the gene ends were 1 base for V and 3 bases for J; bases not matched to a gene: 11. CDR1 and CDR2 from the germline V gene are LGHNA and YSLEER. There are 18 residues in the CDR3. CDR3: CASSQAQTAGTANEKLFF. DNA for the CDR3: TGCGCCAGCAGCCAAGCTCAAACGGCCGGGACAGCTAATGAAAAACTGTTTTTT.

This clonotype has just a few counts. The chain employs TRBV7-2 and TRBJ1-2; TRBD1 agrees at 9 bases. CDR1 is SGHTA, CDR2 FQGNSA, per germline. V trimming: 1 base; J trimming: 2 bases; junction bases outside the gene matches: 5. The CDR3 sequence is 16 residues long. CDR3 region: CASSLVGTGINYGYTF. The CDR3 DNA reads TGTGCCAGCAGCTTAGTGGGGACAGGGATCAACTATGGCTACACCTTC.

The V and J genes are TRBV20-1 and TRBJ1-4; no reliable D call. This CDR3 has 14 residues. Trimming pared 6 bases from V and 8 bases from J, leaving 19 bases between. CDR1 is DFQATT, CDR2 SNEGSKA, per germline (reference sequence). CDR3 protein: CSAPQRAGAEKLFF. The CDR3 region has the DNA TGCAGTGCACCCCAACGGGCAGGAGCAGAAAAACTGTTTTTT.

In its sample, this clonotype was seen many times. The chain is built from TRBV12-3 or TRBV12-4 and TRBJ2-6; 7 bases match TRBD1. With 6 bases clipped from V and 2 bases from J, the junction kept 4 bases outside the gene matches. The CDR3 runs to 15 residues. The CDR3 spells CASRQGTAGANVLTF. The CDR3 region has the DNA TGTGCCAGCAGGCAAGGGACAGCTGGGGCCAACGTCCTGACTTTC.

This clonotype turned up a few times. The chain joins TRBV4-3 to TRBJ2-1; tentative D call: TRBD1 (5 bases). V gave up 0 bases and J gave up 6 bases, with 12 bases separating them. This CDR3 has 15 residues. Per germline, CDR1 LGHNA and CDR2 YSLEER. The CDR3 region is CASSQDPGWANEQFF. CDR3 in DNA: TGCGCCAGCAGCCAAGACCCAGGGTGGGCCAATGAGCAGTTCTTC.

This clonotype was observed a handful of times. J is TRBJ1-5 and V is TRBV6-5, with 8 bases matching TRBD1. With V trimmed by 6 bases and J by 6 bases, 10 bases remained unmatched. CDR3 length: 15 residues. The germline V gene has CDR1 MNHEY and CDR2 SVGAGI. CDR3 nucleotide sequence: TGTGCCAGCAGGCCGACAGGGGTGATCAGTCAGCCCCAGCATTTT. It encodes CASRPTGVISQPQHF.

This clonotype was detected only a few times. V and J are TRBV7-2 and TRBJ2-7; perhaps TRBD1 as D (5 bases). The CDR3 runs 14 residues. Germline loops: CDR1 SGHTA, CDR2 FQGNSA. V was shortened by 1 base and J by 3 bases, with 10 bases between the two germline ends. As DNA, the CDR3 is TGTGCCAGCAGCTTAGAGACAGACATCTACGAGCAGTACTTC. Translation: CASSLETDIYEQYF.

This chain links TRBV12-3 or TRBV12-4 with TRBJ1-6; tentatively, D is TRBD1 (6 bases). Trimming cost V 5 bases and J 10 bases, with 15 bases left between them. CDR3 size: 14 residues. The CDR3 is CASSLRTVTSPLHF. The CDR3 nucleotides read TGTGCCAGCAGTCTACGGACAGTCACCTCACCCCTCCACTTT.

This clonotype was found a few times. This rearrangement joins TRBV7-9 to TRBJ2-2; 7 positions agree with TRBD1. Germline values: CDR1 SEHNR, CDR2 FQNEAQ (reference sequence). Trimming cost V 2 bases and J 2 bases; bases outside gene matches: 2. The CDR3 has 15 residues. The CDR3 loop is CASSLRGHNTGELFF. In DNA form, the CDR3 reads TGTGCCAGCAGCTTAAGGGGGCACAACACCGGGGAGCTGTTTTTT.

This clonotype turned up a few times. The rearrangement joins TRBV4-1 to TRBJ1-1, with 10 nucleotides matching TRBD1. CDR3 size: 18 residues. V shed 4 bases, J shed 3 bases, and the junction held 14 bases outside the gene matches. Germline lookup yields CDR1 MGHRA and CDR2 YSYEKL. The CDR3 is CASSPGTGATLWDTEAFF. In DNA, the CDR3 is TGCGCCAGCAGCCCCGGGACAGGGGCGACCTTATGGGACACTGAAGCTTTCTTT.

This clonotype was seen more than once but under ten times. The gene calls are TRBV12-3 or TRBV12-4 and TRBJ2-3; 12 bases map to TRBD2. V was pared by 5 bases and J by 2 bases, with 5 bases of the junction left unmatched. This CDR3 spans 16 amino acids. CDR3 loop: CASSTRLAGATDTQYF. The DNA of the CDR3 is TGTGCCAGCAGTACCCGACTAGCGGGGGCCACAGATACGCAGTATTTT.

This clonotype was seen repeatedly, ten times or more. The chain joins TRBV6-5 to TRBJ1-5, with 7 bases lining up with TRBD1. Trimming at V came to 6 bases and at J to 0 bases, leaving 8 bases not matched to a gene. The CDR3 loop spans 16 amino acids. Germline V gene lookup returns CDR1 MNHEY and CDR2 SVGAGI. The CDR3 protein is CASSGGTADSNQPQHF. In nucleotides, the CDR3 is TGTGCCAGCAGCGGGGGGACAGCCGATAGCAATCAGCCCCAGCATTTT.

This clonotype was found a few times. The chain links TRBV7-2 to TRBJ1-2; TRBD1 matches at 7 bases. The CDR3 sequence is 12 residues long. V trimming: 5 bases; J trimming: 8 bases; junction bases outside the gene matches: 5. CDR1 SGHTA and CDR2 FQGNSA come from the germline V gene. The CDR3 DNA reads TGTGCCAGCAGCGTTAACAGGGGAGGCTACACCTTC. Residues: CASSVNRGGYTF.

The chain recombines TRBV20-1 with TRBJ2-1, with 9 bases lining up with TRBD2. CDR1 and CDR2 (germline): DFQATT, SNEGSKA (reference sequence). V lost 6 bases to trimming and J lost 7 bases; unmatched junction nucleotides: 16. This CDR3 has 16 amino acids. The DNA for the CDR3 is TGCAGTGCGCTTTCAATAGCGGGGGCCTTATTAAATGAGCAGTTCTTC. Its translation: CSALSIAGALLNEQFF.

This clonotype was found a few times. The J gene is TRBJ2-5, the V gene TRBV18; TRBD2 matches 8 bases. The V gene's germline CDR1 is KGHSH and CDR2 LQKENI. With V trimmed by 10 bases and J by 4 bases, 8 bases remained unmatched. The CDR3 runs to 13 residues. Here the CDR3 reads CATQAGEAETQYF. CDR3 coding DNA: TGTGCCACCCAAGCGGGGGAAGCAGAGACCCAGTACTTC.

The chain is built from TRBV7-2 and TRBJ1-1; D is uncertain. Trimming pared 2 bases from V and 5 bases from J, leaving 12 bases between. The CDR3 runs 14 residues. Germline V lookup: CDR1 SGHTA, CDR2 FQGNSA. CDR3 in DNA: TGTGCCAGCAGCTTAAGTGGTCGGCGGACTGAAGCTTTCTTT. It is translated as CASSLSGRRTEAFF.